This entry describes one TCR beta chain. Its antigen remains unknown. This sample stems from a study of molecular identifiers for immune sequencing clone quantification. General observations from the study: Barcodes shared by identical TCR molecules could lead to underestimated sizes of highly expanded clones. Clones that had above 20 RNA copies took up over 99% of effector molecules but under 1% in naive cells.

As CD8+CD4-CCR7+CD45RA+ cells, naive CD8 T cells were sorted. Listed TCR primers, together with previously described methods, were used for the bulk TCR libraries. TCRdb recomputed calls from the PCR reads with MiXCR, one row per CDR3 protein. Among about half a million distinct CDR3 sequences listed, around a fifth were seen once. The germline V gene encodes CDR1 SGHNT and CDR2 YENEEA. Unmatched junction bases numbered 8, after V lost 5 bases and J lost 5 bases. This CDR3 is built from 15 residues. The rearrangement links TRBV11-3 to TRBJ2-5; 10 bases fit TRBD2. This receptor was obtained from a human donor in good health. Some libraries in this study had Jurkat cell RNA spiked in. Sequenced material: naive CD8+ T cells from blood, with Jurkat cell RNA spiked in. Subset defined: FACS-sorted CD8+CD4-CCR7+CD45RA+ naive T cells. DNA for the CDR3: TGTGCCAGCAGCAAAGCTAGCGGGGGTATCGAGACCCAGTACTTC. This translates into CASSKASGGIETQYF.